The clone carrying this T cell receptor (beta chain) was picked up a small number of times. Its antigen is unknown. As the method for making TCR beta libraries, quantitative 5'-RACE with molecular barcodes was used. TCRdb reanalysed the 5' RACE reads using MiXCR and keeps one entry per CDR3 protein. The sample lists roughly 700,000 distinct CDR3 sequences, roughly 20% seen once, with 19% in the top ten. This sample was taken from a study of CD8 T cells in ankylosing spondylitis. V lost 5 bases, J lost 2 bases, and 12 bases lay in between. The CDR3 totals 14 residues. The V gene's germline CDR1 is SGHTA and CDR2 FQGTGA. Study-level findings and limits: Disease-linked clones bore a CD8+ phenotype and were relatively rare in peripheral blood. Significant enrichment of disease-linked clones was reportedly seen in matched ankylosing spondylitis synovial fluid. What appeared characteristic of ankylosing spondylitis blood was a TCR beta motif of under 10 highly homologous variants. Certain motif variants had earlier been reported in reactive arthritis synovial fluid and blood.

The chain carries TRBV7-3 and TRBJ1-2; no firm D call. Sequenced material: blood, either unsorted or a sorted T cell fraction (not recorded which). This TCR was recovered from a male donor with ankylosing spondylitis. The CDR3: CASSPDPGNYGYTF. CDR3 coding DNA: TGTGCCAGCAGCCCAGACCCGGGAAACTATGGCTACACCTTC.